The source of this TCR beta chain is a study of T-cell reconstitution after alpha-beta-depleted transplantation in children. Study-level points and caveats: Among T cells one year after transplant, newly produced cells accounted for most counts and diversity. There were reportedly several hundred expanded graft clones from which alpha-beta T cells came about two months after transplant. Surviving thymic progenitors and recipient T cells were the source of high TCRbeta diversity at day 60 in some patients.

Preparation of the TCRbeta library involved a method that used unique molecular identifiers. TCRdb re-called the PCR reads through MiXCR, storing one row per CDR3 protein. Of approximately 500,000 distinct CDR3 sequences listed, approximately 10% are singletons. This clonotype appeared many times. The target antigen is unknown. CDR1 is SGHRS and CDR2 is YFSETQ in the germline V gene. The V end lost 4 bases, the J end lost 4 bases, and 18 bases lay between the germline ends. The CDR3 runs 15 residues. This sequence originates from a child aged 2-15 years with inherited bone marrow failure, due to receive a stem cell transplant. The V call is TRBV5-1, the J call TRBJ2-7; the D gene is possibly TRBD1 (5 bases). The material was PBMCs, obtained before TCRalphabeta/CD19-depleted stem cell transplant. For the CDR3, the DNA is TGCGCCAGCAGCCTTGATTCACAGGTCCTATACGAGCAGTACTTC. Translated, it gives CASSLDSQVLYEQYF.